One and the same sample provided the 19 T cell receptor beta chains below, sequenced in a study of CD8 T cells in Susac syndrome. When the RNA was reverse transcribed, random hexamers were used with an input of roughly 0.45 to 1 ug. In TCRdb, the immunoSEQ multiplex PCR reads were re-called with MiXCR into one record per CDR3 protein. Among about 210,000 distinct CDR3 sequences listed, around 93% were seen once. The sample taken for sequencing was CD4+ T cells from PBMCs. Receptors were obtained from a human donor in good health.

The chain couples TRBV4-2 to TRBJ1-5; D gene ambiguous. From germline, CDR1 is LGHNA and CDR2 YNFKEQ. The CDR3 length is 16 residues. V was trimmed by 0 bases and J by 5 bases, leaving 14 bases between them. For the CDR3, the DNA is TGTGCCAGCAGCCAAGATCAACAGATTAGGCATCAGCCCCAGCATTTT. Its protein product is CASSQDQQIRHQPQHF.

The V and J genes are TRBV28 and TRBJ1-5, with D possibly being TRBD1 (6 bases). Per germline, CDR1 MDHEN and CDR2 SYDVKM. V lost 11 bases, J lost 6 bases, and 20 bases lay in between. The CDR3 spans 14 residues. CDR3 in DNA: TGTGCCGCAGGCCTCGGAGGGGGTGGTCAGCCCCAGCATTTT. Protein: CAAGLGGGGQPQHF.

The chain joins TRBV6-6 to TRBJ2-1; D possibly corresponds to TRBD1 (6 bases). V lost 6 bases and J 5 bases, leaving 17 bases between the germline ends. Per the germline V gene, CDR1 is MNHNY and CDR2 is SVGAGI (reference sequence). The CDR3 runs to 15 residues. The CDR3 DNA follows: TGTGCCAGCAGCCAAGGGGGTGTGGGTAACAATGAGCAGTTCTTC. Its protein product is CASSQGGVGNNEQFF.

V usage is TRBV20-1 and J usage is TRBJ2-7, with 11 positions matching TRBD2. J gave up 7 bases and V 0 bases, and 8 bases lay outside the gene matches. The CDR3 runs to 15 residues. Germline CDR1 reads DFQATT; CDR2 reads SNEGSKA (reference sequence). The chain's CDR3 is CSARDRSSGGTEQYF. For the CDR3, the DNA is TGCAGTGCTAGAGATCGATCTAGCGGGGGGACAGAGCAGTACTTC.

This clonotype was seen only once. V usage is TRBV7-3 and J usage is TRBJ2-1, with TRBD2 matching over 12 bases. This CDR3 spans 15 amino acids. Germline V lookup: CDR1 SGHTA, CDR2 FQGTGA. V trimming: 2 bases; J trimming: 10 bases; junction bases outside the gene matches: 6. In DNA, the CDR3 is TGTGCCAGCAGCTTAGGAACTAGCGGGGGGCGAGAGCAGTTCTTC. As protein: CASSLGTSGGREQFF.

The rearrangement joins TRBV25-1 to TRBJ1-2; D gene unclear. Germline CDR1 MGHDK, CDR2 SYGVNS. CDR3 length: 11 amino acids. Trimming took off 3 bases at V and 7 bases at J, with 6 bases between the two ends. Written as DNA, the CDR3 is TGTGCCAGCAGTGAGGTGGGTGGCTACACCTTC. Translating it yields CASSEVGGYTF.

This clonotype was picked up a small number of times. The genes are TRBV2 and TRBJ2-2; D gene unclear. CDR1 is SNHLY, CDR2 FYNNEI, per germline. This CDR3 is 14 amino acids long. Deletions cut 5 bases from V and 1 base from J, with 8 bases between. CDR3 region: CASSYRRNTGELFF. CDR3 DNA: TGTGCCAGCAGTTATAGGAGGAACACCGGGGAGCTGTTTTTT.

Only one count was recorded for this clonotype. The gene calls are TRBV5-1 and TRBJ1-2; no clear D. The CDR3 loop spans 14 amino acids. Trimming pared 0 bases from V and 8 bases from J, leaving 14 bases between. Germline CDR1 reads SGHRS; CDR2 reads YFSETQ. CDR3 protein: CASSLDRAERGYTF. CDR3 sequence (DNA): TGCGCCAGCAGCTTGGATAGGGCGGAAAGGGGCTACACCTTC.

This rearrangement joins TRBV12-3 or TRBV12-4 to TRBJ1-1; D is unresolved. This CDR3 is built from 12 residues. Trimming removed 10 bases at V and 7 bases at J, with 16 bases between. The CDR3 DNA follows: TGTGCCACCCGCTCTTTAGGCGGTGAAGCTTTCTTT. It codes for CATRSLGGEAFF.

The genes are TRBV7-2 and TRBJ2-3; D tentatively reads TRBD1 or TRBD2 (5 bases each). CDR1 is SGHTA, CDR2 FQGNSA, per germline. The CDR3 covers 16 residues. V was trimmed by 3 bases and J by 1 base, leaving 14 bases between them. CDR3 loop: CASSFRGRGGTDTQYF. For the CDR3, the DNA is TGTGCCAGCAGCTTCAGAGGAAGAGGGGGCACAGATACGCAGTATTTT. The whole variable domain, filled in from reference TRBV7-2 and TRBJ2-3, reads GAGVSQSPSNKVTEKGKDVELRCDPISGHTALYWYRQSLGQGLEFLIYFQGNSAPDKSGLPSDRFSAERTGGSVSTLTIQRTQQEDSAVYLCASSFRGRGGTDTQYFGPGTRLTVL.

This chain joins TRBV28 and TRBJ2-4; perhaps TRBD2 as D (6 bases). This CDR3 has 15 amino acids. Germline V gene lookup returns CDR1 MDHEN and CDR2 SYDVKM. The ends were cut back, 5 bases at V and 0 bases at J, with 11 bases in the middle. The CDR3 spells CASSPEGKAKNIQYF. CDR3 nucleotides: TGTGCCAGCAGTCCGGAGGGCAAAGCCAAAAACATTCAGTACTTC.

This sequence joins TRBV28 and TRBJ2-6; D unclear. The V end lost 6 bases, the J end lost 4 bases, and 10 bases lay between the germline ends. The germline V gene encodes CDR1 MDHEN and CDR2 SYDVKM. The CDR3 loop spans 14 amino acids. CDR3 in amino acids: CASRNHGGANVLTF. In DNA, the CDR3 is TGTGCCAGCAGAAATCACGGAGGGGCCAACGTCCTGACTTTC. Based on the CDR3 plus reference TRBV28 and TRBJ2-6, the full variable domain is DVKVTQSSRYLVKRTGEKVFLECVQDMDHENMFWYRQDPGLGLRLIYFSYDVKMKEKGDIPEGYSVSREKKERFSLILESASTNQTSMYLCASRNHGGANVLTFGAGSRLTVL.

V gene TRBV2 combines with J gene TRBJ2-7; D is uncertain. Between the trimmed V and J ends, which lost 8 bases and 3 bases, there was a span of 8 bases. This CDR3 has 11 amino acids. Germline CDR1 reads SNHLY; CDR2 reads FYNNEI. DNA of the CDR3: TGTGCCAGCGGGATCCTCTACGAGCAGTACTTC. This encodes CASGILYEQYF. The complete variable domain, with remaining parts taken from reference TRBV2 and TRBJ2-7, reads EPEVTQTPSHQVTQMGQEVILRCVPISNHLYFYWYRQILGQKVEFLVSFYNNEISEKSEIFDDQFSVERPDGSNFTLKIRSTKLEDSAMYFCASGILYEQYFGPGTRLTVT.

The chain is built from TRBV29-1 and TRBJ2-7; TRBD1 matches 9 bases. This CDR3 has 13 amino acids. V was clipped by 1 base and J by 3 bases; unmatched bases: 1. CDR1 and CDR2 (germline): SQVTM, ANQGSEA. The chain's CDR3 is CSVEGTGVYEQYF. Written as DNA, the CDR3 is TGCAGCGTTGAAGGGACAGGGGTCTACGAGCAGTACTTC.

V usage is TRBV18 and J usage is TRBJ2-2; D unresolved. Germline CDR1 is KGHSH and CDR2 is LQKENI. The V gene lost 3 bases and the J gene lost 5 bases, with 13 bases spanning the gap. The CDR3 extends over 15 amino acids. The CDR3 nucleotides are TGTGCCAGCTCACCGGCCTCTGGCGATACCGGGGAGCTGTTTTTT. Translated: CASSPASGDTGELFF.

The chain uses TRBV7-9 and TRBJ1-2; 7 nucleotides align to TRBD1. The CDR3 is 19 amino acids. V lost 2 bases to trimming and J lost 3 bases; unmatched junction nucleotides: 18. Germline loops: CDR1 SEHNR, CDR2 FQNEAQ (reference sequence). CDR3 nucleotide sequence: TGTGCCAGCAGCTTAAAGGGGGCCGGGACAGTCTTTCTTCACTATGGCTACACCTTC. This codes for CASSLKGAGTVFLHYGYTF.

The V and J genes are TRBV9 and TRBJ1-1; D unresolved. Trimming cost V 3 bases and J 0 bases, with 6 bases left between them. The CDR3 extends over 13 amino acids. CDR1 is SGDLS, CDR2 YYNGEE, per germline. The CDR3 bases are TGTGCCAGCAGCGCCTCTATGAACACTGAAGCTTTCTTT. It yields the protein CASSASMNTEAFF.

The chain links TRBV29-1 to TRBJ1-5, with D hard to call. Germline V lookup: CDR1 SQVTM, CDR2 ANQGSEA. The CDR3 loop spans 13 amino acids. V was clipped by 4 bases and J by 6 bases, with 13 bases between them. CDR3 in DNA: TGCAGCGTTGCTTCGACCAACGGTCAGCCCCAGCATTTT. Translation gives CSVASTNGQPQHF. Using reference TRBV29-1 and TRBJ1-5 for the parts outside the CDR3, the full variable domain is SAVISQKPSRDICQRGTSLTIQCQVDSQVTMMFWYRQQPGQSLTLIATANQGSEATYESGFVIDKFPISRPNLTFSTLTVSNMSPEDSSIYLCSVASTNGQPQHFGDGTRLSIL.

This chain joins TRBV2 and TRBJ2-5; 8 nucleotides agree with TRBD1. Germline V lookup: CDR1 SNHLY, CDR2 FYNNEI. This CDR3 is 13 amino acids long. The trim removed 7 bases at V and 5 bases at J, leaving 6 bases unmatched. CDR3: CASMQGAGETQYF. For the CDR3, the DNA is TGTGCCAGCATGCAGGGGGCTGGGGAGACCCAGTACTTC.